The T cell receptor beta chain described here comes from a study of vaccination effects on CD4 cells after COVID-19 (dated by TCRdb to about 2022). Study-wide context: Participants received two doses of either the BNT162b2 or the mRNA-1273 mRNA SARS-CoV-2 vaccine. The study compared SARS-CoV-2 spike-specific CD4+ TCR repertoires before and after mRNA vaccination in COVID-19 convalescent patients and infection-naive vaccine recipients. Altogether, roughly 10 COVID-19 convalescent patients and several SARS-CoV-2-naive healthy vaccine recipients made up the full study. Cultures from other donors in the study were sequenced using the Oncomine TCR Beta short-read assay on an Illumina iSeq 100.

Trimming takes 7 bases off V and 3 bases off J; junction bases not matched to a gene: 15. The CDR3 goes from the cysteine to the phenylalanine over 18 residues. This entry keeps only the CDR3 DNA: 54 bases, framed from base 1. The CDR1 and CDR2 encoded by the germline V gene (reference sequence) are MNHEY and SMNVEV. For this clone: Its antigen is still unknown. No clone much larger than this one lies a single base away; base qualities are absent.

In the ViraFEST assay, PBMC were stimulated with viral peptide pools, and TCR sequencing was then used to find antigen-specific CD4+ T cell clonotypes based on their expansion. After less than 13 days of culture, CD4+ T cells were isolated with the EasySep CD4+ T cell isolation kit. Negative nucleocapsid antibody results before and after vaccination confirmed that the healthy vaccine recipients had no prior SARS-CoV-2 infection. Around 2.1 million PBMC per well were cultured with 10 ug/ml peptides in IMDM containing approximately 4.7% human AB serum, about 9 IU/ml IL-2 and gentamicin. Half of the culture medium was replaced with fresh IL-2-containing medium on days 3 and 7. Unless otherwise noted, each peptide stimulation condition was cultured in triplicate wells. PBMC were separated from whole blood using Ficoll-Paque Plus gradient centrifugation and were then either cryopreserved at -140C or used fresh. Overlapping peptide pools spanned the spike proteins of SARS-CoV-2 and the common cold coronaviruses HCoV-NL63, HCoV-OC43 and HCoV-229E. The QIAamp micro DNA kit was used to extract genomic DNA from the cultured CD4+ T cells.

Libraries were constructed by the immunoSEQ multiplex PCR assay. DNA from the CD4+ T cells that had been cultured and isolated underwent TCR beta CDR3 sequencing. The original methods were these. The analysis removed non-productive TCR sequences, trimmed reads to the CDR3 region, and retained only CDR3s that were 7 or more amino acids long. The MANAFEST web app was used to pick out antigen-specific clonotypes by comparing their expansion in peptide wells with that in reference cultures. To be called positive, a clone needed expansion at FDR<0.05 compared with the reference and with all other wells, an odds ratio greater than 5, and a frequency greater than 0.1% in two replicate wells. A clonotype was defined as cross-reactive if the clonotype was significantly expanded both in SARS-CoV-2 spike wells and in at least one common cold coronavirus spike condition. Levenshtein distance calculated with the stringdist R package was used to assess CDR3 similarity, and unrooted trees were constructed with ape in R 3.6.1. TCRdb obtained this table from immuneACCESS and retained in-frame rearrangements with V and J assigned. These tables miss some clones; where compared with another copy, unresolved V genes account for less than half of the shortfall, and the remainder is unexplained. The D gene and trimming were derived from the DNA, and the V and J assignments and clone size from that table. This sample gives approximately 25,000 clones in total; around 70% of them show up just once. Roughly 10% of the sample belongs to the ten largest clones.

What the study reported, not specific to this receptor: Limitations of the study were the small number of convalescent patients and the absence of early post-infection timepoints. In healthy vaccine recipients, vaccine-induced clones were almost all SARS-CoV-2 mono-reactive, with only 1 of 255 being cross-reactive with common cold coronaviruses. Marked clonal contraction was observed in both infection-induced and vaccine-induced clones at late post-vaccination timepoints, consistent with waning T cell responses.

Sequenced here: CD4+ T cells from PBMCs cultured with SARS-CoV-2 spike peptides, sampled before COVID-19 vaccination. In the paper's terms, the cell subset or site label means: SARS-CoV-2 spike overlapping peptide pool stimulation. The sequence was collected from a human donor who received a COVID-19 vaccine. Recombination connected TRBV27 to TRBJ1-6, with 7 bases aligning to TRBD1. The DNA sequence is TGTGCCAGCAAGAGGGGACCTGGACAGGTCGTCTATAATTCACCCCTCCACTTT. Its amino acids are CASKRGPGQVVYNSPLHF.